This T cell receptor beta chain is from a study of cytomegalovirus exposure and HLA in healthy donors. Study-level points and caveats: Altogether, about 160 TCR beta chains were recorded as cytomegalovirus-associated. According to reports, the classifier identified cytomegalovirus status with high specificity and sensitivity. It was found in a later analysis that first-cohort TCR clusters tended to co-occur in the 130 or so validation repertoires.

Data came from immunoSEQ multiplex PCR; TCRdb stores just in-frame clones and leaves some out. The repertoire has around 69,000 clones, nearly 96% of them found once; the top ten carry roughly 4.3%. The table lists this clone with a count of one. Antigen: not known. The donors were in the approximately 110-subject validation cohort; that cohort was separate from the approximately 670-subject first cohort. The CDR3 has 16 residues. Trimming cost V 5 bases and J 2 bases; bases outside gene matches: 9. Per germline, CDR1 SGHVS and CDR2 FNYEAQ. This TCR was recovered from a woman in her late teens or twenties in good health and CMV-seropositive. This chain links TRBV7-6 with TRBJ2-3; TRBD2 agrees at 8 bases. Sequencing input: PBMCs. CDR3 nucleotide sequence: TGTGCCAGCAGCCCGTTAGCGGGAATAAACACAGATACGCAGTATTTT. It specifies CASSPLAGINTDTQYF. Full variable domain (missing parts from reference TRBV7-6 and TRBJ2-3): GAGVSQSPRYKVTKRGQDVALRCDPISGHVSLYWYRQALGQGPEFLTYFNYEAQQDKSGLPNDRFSAERPEGSISTLTIQRTEQRDSAMYRCASSPLAGINTDTQYFGPGTRLTVL.